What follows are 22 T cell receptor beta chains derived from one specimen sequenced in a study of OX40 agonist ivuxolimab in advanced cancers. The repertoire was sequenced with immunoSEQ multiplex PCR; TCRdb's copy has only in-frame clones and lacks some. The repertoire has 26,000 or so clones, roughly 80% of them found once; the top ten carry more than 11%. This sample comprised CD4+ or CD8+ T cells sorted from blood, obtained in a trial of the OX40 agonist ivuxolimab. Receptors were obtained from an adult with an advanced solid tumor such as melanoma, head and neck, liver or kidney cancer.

DNA of the CDR3: TGTGCCAGCAGCTTACGGGGGATAGGAAACACCATATATTTT. Amino acids: CASSLRGIGNTIYF. The rearrangement uses TRBV7-6 and TRBJ1-3, with D perhaps matching TRBD1 (5 bases). V lost 2 bases to trimming and J lost 4 bases, with 9 bases between them. Germline assignment: CDR1 SGHVS and CDR2 FNYEAQ. This CDR3 spans 14 amino acids.

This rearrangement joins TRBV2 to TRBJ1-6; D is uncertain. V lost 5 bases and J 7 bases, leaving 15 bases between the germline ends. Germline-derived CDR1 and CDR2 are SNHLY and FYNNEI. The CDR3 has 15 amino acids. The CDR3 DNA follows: TGTGCCAGCAGTCCCCGGGCTCCTCCCAATTCACCCCTCCACTTT. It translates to CASSPRAPPNSPLHF.

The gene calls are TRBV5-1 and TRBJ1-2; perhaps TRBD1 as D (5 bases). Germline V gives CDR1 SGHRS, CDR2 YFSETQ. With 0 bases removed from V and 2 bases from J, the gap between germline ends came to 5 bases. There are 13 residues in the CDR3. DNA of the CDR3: TGCGCCAGCAGCTTGGGGGGGAACTATGGCTACACCTTC. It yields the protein CASSLGGNYGYTF. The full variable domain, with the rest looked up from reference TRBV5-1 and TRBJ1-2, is KAGVTQTPRYLIKTRGQQVTLSCSPISGHRSVSWYQQTPGQGLQFLFEYFSETQRNKGNFPGRFSGRQFSNSRSEMNVSTLELGDSALYLCASSLGGNYGYTFGSGTRLTVV.

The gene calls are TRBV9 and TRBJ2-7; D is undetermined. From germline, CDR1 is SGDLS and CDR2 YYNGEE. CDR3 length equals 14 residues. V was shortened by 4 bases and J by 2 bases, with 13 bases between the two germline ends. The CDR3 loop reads CASSPRGDTYEQYF. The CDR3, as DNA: TGTGCCAGCAGCCCACGTGGGGATACCTACGAGCAGTACTTC. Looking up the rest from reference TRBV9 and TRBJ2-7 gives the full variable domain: DSGVTQTPKHLITATGQRVTLRCSPRSGDLSVYWYQQSLDQGLQFLIQYYNGEERAKGNILERFSAQQFPDLHSELNLSSLELGDSALYFCASSPRGDTYEQYFGPGTRLTVT.

CDR3 DNA sequence: TGTGCCAGCTCACCAATTCCAGACTACGGGGAGCTGTTTTTT. Amino acids: CASSPIPDYGELFF. V and J are TRBV18 and TRBJ2-2; a possible D gene is TRBD2 (5 bases). The CDR3 is made up of 14 amino acids. In germline, CDR1 is KGHSH, CDR2 LQKENI. V was trimmed by 2 bases and J by 7 bases, leaving 11 bases between them.

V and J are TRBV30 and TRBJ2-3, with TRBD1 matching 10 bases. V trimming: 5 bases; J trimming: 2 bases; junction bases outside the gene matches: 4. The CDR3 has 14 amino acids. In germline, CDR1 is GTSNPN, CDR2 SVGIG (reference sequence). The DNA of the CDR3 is TGTGCCTGGGACAGGGGGCTATCCACAGATACGCAGTATTTT. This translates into CAWDRGLSTDTQYF.

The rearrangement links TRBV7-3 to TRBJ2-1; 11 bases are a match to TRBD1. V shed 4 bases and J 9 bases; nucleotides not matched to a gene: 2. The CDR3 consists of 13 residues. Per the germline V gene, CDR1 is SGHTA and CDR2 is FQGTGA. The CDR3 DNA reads TGTGCCAGCAGCTCGGGACAGGGGGGTGAGCAGTTCTTC. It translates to CASSSGQGGEQFF.

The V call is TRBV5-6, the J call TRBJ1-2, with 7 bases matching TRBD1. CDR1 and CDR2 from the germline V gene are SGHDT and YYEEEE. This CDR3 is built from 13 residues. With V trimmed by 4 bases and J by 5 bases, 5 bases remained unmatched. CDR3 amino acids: CASSRDSKYGYTF. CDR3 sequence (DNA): TGTGCCAGCAGCCGGGACAGCAAGTATGGCTACACCTTC.

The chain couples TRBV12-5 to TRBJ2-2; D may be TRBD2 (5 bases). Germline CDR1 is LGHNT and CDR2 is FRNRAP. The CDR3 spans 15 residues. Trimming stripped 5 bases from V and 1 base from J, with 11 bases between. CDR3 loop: CASGSPGGNTGELFF. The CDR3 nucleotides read TGTGCTAGTGGTAGTCCAGGAGGGAACACCGGGGAGCTGTTTTTT.

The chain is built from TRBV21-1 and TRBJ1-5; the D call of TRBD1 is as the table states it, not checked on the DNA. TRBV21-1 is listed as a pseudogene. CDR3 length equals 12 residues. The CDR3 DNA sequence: TGTGCCAGCAGCAAACCTGGCCAGCCCCAGCATTTT. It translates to CASSKPGQPQHF.

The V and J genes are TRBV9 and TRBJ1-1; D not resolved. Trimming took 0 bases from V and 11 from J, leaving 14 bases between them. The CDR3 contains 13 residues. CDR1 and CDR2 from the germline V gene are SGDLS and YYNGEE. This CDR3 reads CASSVARTEVAFF. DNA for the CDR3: TGTGCCAGCAGCGTAGCCCGTACTGAAGTTGCTTTCTTT.

The CDR3 here is CATSRAGGTIVSYEQYF. Written as DNA, the CDR3 is TGTGCCACCAGCAGAGCAGGGGGGACTATTGTCTCCTACGAGCAGTACTTC. The rearrangement links TRBV15 to TRBJ2-7; D possibly matches TRBD1 or TRBD2 (7 bases each). The V end lost 1 base, the J end lost 0 bases, and 16 bases lay between the germline ends. This CDR3 has 17 amino acids. Germline values: CDR1 LNHNV, CDR2 YYDKDF (reference sequence).

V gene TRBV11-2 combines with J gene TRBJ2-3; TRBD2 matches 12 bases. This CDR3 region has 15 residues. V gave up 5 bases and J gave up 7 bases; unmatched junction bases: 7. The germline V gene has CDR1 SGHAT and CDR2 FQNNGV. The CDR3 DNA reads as TGTGCCAGCAGCCCCCTAGCGGGGGGGCCAAATACGCAGTATTTT. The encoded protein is CASSPLAGGPNTQYF.

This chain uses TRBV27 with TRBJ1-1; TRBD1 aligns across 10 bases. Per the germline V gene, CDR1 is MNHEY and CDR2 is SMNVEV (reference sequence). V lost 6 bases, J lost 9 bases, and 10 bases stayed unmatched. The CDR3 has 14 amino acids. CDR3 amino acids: CASSRGQGEGKAFF. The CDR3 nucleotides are TGTGCCAGCAGCCGCGGACAGGGGGAAGGTAAAGCTTTCTTT.

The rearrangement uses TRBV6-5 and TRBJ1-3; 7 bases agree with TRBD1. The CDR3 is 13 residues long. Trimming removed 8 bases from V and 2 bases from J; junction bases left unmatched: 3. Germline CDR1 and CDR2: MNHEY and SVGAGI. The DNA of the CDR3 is TGTGCCAGCCAAACAGGGGCTGGAAACACCATATATTTT. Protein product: CASQTGAGNTIYF.

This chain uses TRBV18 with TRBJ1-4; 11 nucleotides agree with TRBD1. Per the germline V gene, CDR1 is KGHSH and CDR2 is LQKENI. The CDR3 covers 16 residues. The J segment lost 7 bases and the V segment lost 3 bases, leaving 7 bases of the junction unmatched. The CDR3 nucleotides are TGTGCCAGCTCACCTGTTGGACAGGGGGCTGGTGAAAAACTGTTTTTT. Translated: CASSPVGQGAGEKLFF.

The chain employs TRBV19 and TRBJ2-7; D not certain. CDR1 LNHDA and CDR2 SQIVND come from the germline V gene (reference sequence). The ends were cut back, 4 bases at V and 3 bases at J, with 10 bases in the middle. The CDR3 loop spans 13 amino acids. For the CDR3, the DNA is TGTGCCAGTAGTACCCGGTTGGGCTACGAGCAGTACTTC. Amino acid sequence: CASSTRLGYEQYF.

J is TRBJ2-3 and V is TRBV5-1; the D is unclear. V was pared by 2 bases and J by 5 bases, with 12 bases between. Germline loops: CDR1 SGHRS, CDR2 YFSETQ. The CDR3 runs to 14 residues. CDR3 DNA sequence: TGCGCCAGCAGCTTTGAAGGCCTCAGAGATACGCAGTATTTT. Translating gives CASSFEGLRDTQYF.

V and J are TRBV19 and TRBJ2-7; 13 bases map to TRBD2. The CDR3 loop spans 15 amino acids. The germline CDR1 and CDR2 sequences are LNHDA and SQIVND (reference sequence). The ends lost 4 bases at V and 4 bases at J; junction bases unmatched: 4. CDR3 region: CASSKGLAGSYEQYF. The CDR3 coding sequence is TGTGCCAGTAGTAAGGGACTAGCGGGATCTTACGAGCAGTACTTC.

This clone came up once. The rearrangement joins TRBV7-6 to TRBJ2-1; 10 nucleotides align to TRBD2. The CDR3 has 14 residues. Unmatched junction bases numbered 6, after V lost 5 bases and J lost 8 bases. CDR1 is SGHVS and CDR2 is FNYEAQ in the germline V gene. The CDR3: CASSAGLANYEQFF. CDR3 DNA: TGTGCCAGCAGCGCGGGACTAGCGAACTATGAGCAGTTCTTC.

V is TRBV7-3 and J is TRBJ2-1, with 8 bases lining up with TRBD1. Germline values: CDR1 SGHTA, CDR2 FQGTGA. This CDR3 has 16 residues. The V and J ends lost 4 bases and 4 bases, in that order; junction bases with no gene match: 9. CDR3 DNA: TGTGCCAGCAGCTCCAAGCAGGGGGCGGGATACAATGAGCAGTTCTTC. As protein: CASSSKQGAGYNEQFF.

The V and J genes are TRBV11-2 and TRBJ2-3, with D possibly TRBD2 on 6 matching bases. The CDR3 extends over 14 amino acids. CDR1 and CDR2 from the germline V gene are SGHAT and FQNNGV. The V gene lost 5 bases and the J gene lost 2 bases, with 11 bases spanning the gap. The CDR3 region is CASSPGTFTDTQYF. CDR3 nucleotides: TGTGCCAGCAGCCCCGGGACTTTCACAGATACGCAGTATTTT.